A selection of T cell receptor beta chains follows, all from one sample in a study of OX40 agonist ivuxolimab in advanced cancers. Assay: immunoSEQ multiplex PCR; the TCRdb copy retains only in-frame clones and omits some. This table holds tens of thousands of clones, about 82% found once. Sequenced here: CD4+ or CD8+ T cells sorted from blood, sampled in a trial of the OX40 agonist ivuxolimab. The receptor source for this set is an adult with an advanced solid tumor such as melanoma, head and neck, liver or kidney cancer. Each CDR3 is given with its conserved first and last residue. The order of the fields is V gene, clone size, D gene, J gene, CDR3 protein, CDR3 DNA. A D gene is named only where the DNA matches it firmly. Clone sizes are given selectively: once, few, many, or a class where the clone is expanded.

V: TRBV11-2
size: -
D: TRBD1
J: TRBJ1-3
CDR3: CASSFFRQGAGNTIYF
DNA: TGTGCCAGCAGCTTCTTTAGACAGGGGGCTGGAAACACCATATATTTT

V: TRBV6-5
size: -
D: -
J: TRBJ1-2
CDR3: CASSYSSAYGYTF
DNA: TGTGCCAGCAGTTACTCGAGCGCCTATGGCTACACCTTC

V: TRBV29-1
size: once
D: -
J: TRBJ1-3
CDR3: CSVVLNSGNTIYF
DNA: TGCAGCGTTGTACTGAACTCTGGAAACACCATATATTTT

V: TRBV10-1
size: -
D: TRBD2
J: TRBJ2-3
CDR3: CASDSGRGSDTQYF
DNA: TGCGCCAGCGATAGCGGGAGAGGCTCAGATACGCAGTATTTT

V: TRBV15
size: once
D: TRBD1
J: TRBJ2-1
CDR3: CATERDSGEVVFF
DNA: TGTGCCACGGAGAGGGACAGCGGAGAGGTTGTGTTCTTC

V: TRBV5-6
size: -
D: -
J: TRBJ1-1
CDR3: CASSLGPNTEAFF
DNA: TGTGCCAGCAGCTTGGGCCCAAACACTGAAGCTTTCTTT

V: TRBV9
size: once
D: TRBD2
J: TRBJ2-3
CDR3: CASSQGLAGGIDTQYF
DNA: TGTGCCAGCAGCCAGGGACTAGCGGGAGGGATAGATACGCAGTATTTT

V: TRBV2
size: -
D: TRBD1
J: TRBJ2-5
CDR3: CASSGDSQETQYF
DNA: TGTGCCAGCAGTGGGGACAGCCAAGAGACCCAGTACTTC

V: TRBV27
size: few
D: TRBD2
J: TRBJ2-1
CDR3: CASSSVSGRSYNEQFF
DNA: TGTGCCAGCAGCTCCGTTAGCGGGAGATCCTACAATGAGCAGTTCTTC

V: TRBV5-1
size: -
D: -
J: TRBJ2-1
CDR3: CASSERQGLEQFF
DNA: TGCGCCAGCAGCGAGAGACAGGGACTTGAGCAGTTCTTC

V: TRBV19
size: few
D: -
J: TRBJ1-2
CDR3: CASSISGDSYGYTF
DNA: TGTGCCAGTAGTATATCTGGGGATAGCTATGGCTACACCTTC

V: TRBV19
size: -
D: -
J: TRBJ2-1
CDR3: CASKSGKYNEQFF
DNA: TGTGCCAGTAAGAGCGGAAAATACAATGAGCAGTTCTTC

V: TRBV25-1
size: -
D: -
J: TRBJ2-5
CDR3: CASSDIPGRKGQETQYF
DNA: TGTGCCAGCAGTGATATCCCCGGGCGGAAAGGCCAAGAGACCCAGTACTTC

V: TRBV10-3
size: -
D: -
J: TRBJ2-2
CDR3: CAISGFGANTGELFF
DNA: TGTGCCATCAGTGGGTTCGGAGCGAACACCGGGGAGCTGTTTTTT

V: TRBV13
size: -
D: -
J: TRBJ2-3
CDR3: CASSLNLGPSRGDTQYF
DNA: TGTGCCAGCAGTTTAAACCTTGGACCGTCTCGGGGAGATACGCAGTATTTT

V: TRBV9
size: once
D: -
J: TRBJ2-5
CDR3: CASSLGETQYF
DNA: TGTGCCAGCAGCCTTGGAGAGACCCAGTACTTC